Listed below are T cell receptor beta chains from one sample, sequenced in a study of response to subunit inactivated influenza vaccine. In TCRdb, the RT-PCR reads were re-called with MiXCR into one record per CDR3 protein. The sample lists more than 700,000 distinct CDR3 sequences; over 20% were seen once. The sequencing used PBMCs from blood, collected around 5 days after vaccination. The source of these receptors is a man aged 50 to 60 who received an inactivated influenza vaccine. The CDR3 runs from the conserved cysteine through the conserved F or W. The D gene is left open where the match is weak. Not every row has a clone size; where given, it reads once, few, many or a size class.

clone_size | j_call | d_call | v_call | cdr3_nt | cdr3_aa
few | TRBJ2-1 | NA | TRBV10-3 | TGTGCCATCAGCCTAGCTTCCTACAATGAGCAGTTCTTC | CAISLASYNEQFF
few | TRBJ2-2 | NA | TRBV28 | TGTGCCAGCAGTTTATGGGCAGGGTTTACCCTCACCGGGGAGCTGTTTTTT | CASSLWAGFTLTGELFF
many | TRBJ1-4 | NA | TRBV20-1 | TGCAGTGCGCCCCCGGGGCAGAACGCAACTAATGAAAAACTGTTTTTT | CSAPPGQNATNEKLFF
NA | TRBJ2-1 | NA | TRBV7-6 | TGTGCCAGCAGCTTACGACCCTTGTCGGGGTCGTACAATGAGCAGTTCTTC | CASSLRPLSGSYNEQFF
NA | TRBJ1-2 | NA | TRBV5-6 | TGTGCCAGCAGCTTGGATATAACTACCTTGGGGGGCTACACCTTC | CASSLDITTLGGYTF
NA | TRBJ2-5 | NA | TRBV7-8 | TGTGCCAGCAGCCCCGGCGGGGTGAACGCCGTTAAGTACTTC | CASSPGGVNAVKYF
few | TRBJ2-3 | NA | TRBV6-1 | TGTGCCACCCGTCCGCTTCAGCGGGGCACAGATACGCAGTATTTT | CATRPLQRGTDTQYF
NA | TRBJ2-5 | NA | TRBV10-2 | TGCGCCACCGGGACCCAAGAGACCCAGTACTTC | CATGTQETQYF
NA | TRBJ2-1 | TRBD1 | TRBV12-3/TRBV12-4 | TGTGCCAGCATTTTACAGGGGGCGAATGAGCAGTTCTTC | CASILQGANEQFF
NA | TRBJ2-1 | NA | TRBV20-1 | TGCAGTGCTAAAAGAGGCAGTTACAATGAGCAGTTCTTC | CSAKRGSYNEQFF
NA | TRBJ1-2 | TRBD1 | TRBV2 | TGTGCCAGCAGCGGGGACAGGGGTTGGGGCTACACCTTC | CASSGDRGWGYTF
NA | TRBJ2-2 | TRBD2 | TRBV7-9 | TGTGCCAGCAGCCGCCTGAAGCTAGCGGGAGTCACCGGGGAGCTGTTTTTT | CASSRLKLAGVTGELFF
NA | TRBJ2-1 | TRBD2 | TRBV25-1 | TGTGCCAGCAGTGAATACCGAGCGGGAGGAAACTACAATGAGCAGTTCTTC | CASSEYRAGGNYNEQFF
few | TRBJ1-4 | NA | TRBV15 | TGTGCCACCAGCAGAGAAAGCCCGGGGAACGGTGAAAAACTGTTTTTT | CATSRESPGNGEKLFF
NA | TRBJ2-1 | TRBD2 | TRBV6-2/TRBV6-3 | TGTGCCAGCAGTTACTCGTCTAGCGGGAACAATGAGCAGTTCTTC | CASSYSSSGNNEQFF
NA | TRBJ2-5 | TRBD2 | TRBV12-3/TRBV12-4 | TGTGCCAGCAGTTCACGGGGGGGAAGAGCGGAGACCCAGTACTTC | CASSSRGGRAETQYF
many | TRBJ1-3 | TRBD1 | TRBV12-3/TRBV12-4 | TGTGCCAGCAGATCCGACAGGGTCTCTGGAAACACCATATATTTT | CASRSDRVSGNTIYF
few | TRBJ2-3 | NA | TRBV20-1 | TGCAGTGCTAGAGTCGGGTCACTAGATACGCAGTATTTT | CSARVGSLDTQYF
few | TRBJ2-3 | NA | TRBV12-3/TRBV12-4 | TGTGCCAGCAGTTTCTGGCAAAACACAGATACGCAGTATTTT | CASSFWQNTDTQYF
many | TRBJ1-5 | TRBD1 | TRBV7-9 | TGTGCCAGCAGTCAGGGGGGGAATCAGCCCCAGCATTTT | CASSQGGNQPQHF
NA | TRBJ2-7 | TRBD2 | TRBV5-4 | TGTGCCAGCAGCCGGGCCTCGGGTGGAGGGACTAGCGGGAGGGAGCAGTACTTC | CASSRASGGGTSGREQYF
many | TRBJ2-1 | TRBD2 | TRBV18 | TGTGCCAGCAGTCCACCTAGCGGGAGGGCTTACAATGAGCAGTTCTTC | CASSPPSGRAYNEQFF
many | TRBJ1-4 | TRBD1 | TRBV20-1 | TGCAGTGCTAGATTGCGACAGGGGGATGAAAAACTGTTTTTT | CSARLRQGDEKLFF
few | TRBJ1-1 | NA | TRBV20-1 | TGCAGTGCTCTCGCGGGGGCGGGAACTGAAGCTTTCTTT | CSALAGAGTEAFF
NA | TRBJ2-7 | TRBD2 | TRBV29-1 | TGCAGCGTCGCTCTAGCGGGATATGGCGAGCAGTACTTC | CSVALAGYGEQYF
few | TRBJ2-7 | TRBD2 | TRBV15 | TGTGCCACCAGCATCAATTTATATCTAGCGGGCGCGTCCTACGAGCAGTACTTC | CATSINLYLAGASYEQYF
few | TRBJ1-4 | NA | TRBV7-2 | TGTGCCAGCAGCAGGGACATCACGCTGGAAAAACTGTTTTTT | CASSRDITLEKLFF
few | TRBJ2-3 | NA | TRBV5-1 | TGCGCCAGCAGCGGAACTCCGGGGCCCCGAAATACGCAGTATTTT | CASSGTPGPRNTQYF
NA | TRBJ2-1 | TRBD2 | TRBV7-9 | TGTGCCAGCAGCTTAGAAGCTAGCGGAGCCCGCAATGAGCAGTTCTTC | CASSLEASGARNEQFF
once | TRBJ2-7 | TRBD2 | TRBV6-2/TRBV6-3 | TGTGCCAGCAGTCGCGGGACTATCGAGCAGTACTTC | CASSRGTIEQYF
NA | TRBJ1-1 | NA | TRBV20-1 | TGCAGTGCTAGTTTAGGGGGACCGAACACTGAAGCTTTCTTT | CSASLGGPNTEAFF
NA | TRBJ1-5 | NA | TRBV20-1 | TGCAGTGCTATCCTTTTGGGCAATCAGCCCCAGCATTTT | CSAILLGNQPQHF
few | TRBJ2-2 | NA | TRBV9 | TGTGCCAGCAGCGCCTGGGAGATCCACACCGGGGAGCTGTTTTTT | CASSAWEIHTGELFF
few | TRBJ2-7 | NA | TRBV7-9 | TGTGCCAGCACCTCACAACAAAAACCCTACGAGCAGTACTTC | CASTSQQKPYEQYF
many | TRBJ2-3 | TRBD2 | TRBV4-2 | TGTGCCAGCAGCCAAGATGGGGGACTAGCTACAGATACGCAGTATTTT | CASSQDGGLATDTQYF
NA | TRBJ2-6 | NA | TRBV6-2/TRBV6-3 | TGTGCCAGCAGTTACTCCCGACAGAGCTCCTCTGGGGCCAACGTCCTGACTTTC | CASSYSRQSSSGANVLTF
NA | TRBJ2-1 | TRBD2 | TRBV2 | TGTGCCTTCTCCGGACCAGTTGCGAGCGGGAGGGCCAACAATGAGCAGTTCTTC | CAFSGPVASGRANNEQFF
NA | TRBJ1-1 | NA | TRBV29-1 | TGCAGCGTTGCCCCCCGCAACAGGATGAACACTGAAGCTTTCTTT | CSVAPRNRMNTEAFF
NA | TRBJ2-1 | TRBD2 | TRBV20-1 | TGCAGTGCTAGCGGACTAGCGGGAGGGCCTCGGGCCAATGAGCAGTTCTTC | CSASGLAGGPRANEQFF
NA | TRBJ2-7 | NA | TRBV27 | TGTGCCAGCAGTTCGCTAGCTTTCGGGTTTGGTTACGAGCAGTACTTC | CASSSLAFGFGYEQYF
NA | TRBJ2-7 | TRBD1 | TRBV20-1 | TGCAGTGCTCTCGAGCGGACAGGGAACGCCGGCTACGAGCAGTACTTC | CSALERTGNAGYEQYF
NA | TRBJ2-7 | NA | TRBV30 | TGTGCCTGGACCCCCAAAGGGAACGAGCAGTACTTC | CAWTPKGNEQYF
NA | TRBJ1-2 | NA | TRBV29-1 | TGCAGCGTCCCGGGAGGCTATGGCTACACCTTC | CSVPGGYGYTF
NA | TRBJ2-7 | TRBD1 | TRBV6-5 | TGTGCCAGCAGTTACTCCTCGGGACAGGGGGCTCTCTACGAGCAGTACTTC | CASSYSSGQGALYEQYF
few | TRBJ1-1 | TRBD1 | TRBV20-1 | TGCAGTCCCCGGACAGGGGGGACTGAAGCTTTCTTT | CSPRTGGTEAFF
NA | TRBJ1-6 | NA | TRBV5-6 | TGTGCCAGCAGCCCAGCGGGGACTAATTCACCCCTCCACTTT | CASSPAGTNSPLHF
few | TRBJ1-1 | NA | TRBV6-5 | TGTGCCAGCAGTTACTCGGCCAGGGCCGCTGAAGCTTTCTTT | CASSYSARAAEAFF
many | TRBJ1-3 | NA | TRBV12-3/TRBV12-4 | TGTGCCAGCAGTTTACAGGGTGGAAACACCATATATTTT | CASSLQGGNTIYF
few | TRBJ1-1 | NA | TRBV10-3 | TGTGCCATCAGTGAGTCAAGGATTGAAGCTTTCTTT | CAISESRIEAFF
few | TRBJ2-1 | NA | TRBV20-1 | TGCAGTGCTCCTACCGCACTGAAGCAGTTCTTC | CSAPTALKQFF
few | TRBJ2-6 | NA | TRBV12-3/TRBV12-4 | TGTGCCAGCAGTACCACAACAGGGCCCGGGGCCAACGTCCTGACTTTC | CASSTTTGPGANVLTF
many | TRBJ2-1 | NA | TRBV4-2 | TGTGCCAGCAGCCAAGAAGGACGCGAGCAGTTCTTC | CASSQEGREQFF
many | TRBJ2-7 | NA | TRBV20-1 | TGCAGTGCACTTAACAGGGCTTCTTTTTACGAGCAGTACTTC | CSALNRASFYEQYF
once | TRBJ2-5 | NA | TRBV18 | TGTGCCAGCTCACCAAACACAGGGAAAGAGACCCAGTACTTC | CASSPNTGKETQYF
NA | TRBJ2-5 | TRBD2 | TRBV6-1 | TGTGCCAGCAGTCTTCGGACTAGCGGGGCTAATACGGTAACCCAGTACTTC | CASSLRTSGANTVTQYF
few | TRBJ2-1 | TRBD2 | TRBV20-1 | TGCAGTGCTAGCGTAGCGGGGGGGCCGAATGAGCAGTTCTTC | CSASVAGGPNEQFF
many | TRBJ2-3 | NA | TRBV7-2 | TGTGCCAGCAGCTTAGTAGGGGGAGCTACGCAGTATTTT | CASSLVGGATQYF
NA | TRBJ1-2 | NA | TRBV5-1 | TGCGCCAGCAGCTTGGATATCCCGGAACGGAGCCCTTATGGCTACACCTTC | CASSLDIPERSPYGYTF
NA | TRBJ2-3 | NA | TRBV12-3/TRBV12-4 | TGTGCCAGCAGGAGAACTAGCTTAGGCCCGGGTGATACGCAGTATTTT | CASRRTSLGPGDTQYF
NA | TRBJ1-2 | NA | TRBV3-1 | TGTGCCAGCAGCCTTCGAGGGGGGACGGCGTATGGCTACACCTTC | CASSLRGGTAYGYTF